These 21 T cell receptor beta chains share one sample of origin, sequenced in a study of OX40 agonist ivuxolimab in advanced cancers. The protocol was immunoSEQ multiplex PCR, while the TCRdb copy is restricted to in-frame clones and leaves out a portion. The sample has approximately 30,000 clones, around four fifths seen once. The specimen comprised CD4+ or CD8+ T cells sorted from blood, sampled in a trial of the OX40 agonist ivuxolimab. The receptor set was obtained from an adult with an advanced solid tumor such as melanoma, head and neck, liver or kidney cancer.

The rearrangement uses TRBV28 and TRBJ1-3, with D tentatively TRBD1 (5 bases). The CDR3 length is 14 residues. V shed 7 bases and J shed 2 bases, with 12 bases lying between them. Germline assignment: CDR1 MDHEN and CDR2 SYDVKM. CDR3 sequence (DNA): TGTGCCAGCAACCTATCGGGGGCTGGAAACACCATATATTTT. Protein product: CASNLSGAGNTIYF.

The genes are TRBV19 and TRBJ2-2; D unclear. Germline CDR1 and CDR2: LNHDA and SQIVND (reference sequence). Trimming cost V 7 bases and J 0 bases, with 12 bases left between them. CDR3 size: 15 residues. CDR3 sequence reads: CASTLFNANTGELFF. CDR3 bases: TGTGCCAGTACCCTCTTCAACGCGAACACCGGGGAGCTGTTTTTT.

V is TRBV2 and J is TRBJ2-7; possible D gene TRBD1, 6 bases. The ends were cut back, 6 bases at V and 3 bases at J, with 6 bases in the middle. The CDR3 extends over 11 amino acids. CDR1 SNHLY and CDR2 FYNNEI come from the germline V gene. The CDR3, as DNA: TGTGCCAGCAGGACAGGCTACGAGCAGTACTTC. Protein product: CASRTGYEQYF.

J is TRBJ2-2 and V is TRBV4-2; weak D call: TRBD2 (5 bases). V lost 0 bases, J lost 4 bases, and 12 bases lay in between. CDR1 is LGHNA, CDR2 YNFKEQ, per germline. The length of the CDR3 is 16 residues. CDR3 nucleotide sequence: TGTGCCAGCAGCCAAGAGGACGGGGAGCTCACCGGGGAGCTGTTTTTT. Its protein product is CASSQEDGELTGELFF.

This rearrangement joins TRBV7-2 to TRBJ2-2; D not resolved. The CDR3 sequence is 15 residues long. Trimming removed 0 bases from V and 1 base from J, with 6 bases in between. Germline CDR1 SGHTA, CDR2 FQGNSA. This CDR3 reads CASSLARLNTGELFF. The CDR3 DNA reads as TGTGCCAGCAGCTTAGCCAGACTGAACACCGGGGAGCTGTTTTTT.

This chain joins TRBV6-5 and TRBJ2-7; no clear D. The germline V gene encodes CDR1 MNHEY and CDR2 SVGAGI. The CDR3 is made up of 14 amino acids. Trimming shortened V by 6 bases and J by 5 bases, and 17 bases separated the two germline ends. Here the CDR3 DNA reads TGTGCCAGCAGACTCCTGGGTAGGGTCGACGAGCAGTACTTC. Protein: CASRLLGRVDEQYF.

J is TRBJ2-7 and V is TRBV6-1; TRBD2 aligns across 7 bases. Germline CDR1 reads MNHNS; CDR2 reads SASEGT. The ends lost 0 bases at V and 3 bases at J; junction bases unmatched: 5. This CDR3 is built from 15 residues. CDR3 nucleotide sequence: TGTGCCAGCAGTGAAGCGCCGGGACTACGCTACGAGCAGTACTTC. This sequence encodes CASSEAPGLRYEQYF.

V usage is TRBV9 and J usage is TRBJ2-7; 7 bases align to TRBD1. Germline CDR1 and CDR2: SGDLS and YYNGEE. This CDR3 region has 13 residues. The ends lost 1 base at V and 6 bases at J; junction bases unmatched: 4. CDR3 coding DNA: TGTGCCAGCAGCGTAACAGGGGCCGGCGAGCAGTACTTC. It yields the protein CASSVTGAGEQYF.

V is TRBV6-5 and J is TRBJ2-7, with 11 bases that match TRBD2. The CDR3 contains 13 residues. The germline gives CDR1 MNHEY, CDR2 SVGAGI. J lost 3 bases, V lost 6 bases, and 1 base had no gene match. CDR3 amino acids: CASRLAGGYEQYF. DNA of the CDR3: TGTGCCAGCAGGCTAGCGGGAGGCTACGAGCAGTACTTC.

The chain has TRBV5-6 and TRBJ2-7, with 9 bases identical to TRBD1. The trim removed 4 bases at V and 1 base at J, leaving 3 bases unmatched. The CDR3 runs to 14 residues. Germline CDR1 SGHDT, CDR2 YYEEEE. CDR3 loop: CASSQGQGSYEQYF. The CDR3 DNA reads as TGTGCCAGCAGCCAGGGACAGGGATCCTACGAGCAGTACTTC.

Regarding this clone: The junction departs from germline at one end; a sequencing error may be responsible. V and J are TRBV7-7 and TRBJ2-1; D not resolved. CDR3 length equals 13 residues. Germline V gene sequence: CDR1 SSHAT, CDR2 FNYEAQ (reference sequence). CDR3 region: CASSLVSSPPQFF. Written as DNA, the CDR3 is TGTGCTAGCAGCTTAGTTTCATCGCCCCCGCAGTTCTTC.

This clone was seen once. This chain connects TRBV11-3 to TRBJ2-3, with unresolved D. The germline V gene has CDR1 SGHNT and CDR2 YENEEA. The germline V and J ends were trimmed by 1 base and 0 bases, with 8 bases remaining between them. This CDR3 is 15 amino acids long. The CDR3: CASSLAQISTDTQYF. The DNA for the CDR3 is TGTGCCAGCAGCTTAGCGCAGATTAGCACAGATACGCAGTATTTT.

Details on this clone: This sample includes further DNA sequences coding for the same CDR3. The V and J genes are TRBV7-9 and TRBJ1-4, with TRBD1 matching 10 bases. This CDR3 has 15 residues. Germline CDR1 reads SEHNR; CDR2 reads FQNEAQ (reference sequence). Germline trimming cut 6 bases from V and 6 bases from J; bases unmatched to any gene: 7. The DNA of the CDR3 is TGTGCCAGCAGTATTTCCGGGACAGGGGATGAAAAACTGTTTTTT. This gives the protein CASSISGTGDEKLFF.

V usage is TRBV2 and J usage is TRBJ2-2, with 7 nucleotides matching TRBD1. CDR1 and CDR2 (germline): SNHLY, FYNNEI. The CDR3 spans 16 residues. With V trimmed by 3 bases and J by 5 bases, 9 bases remained unmatched. The CDR3 bases are TGTGCCAGCAGTGAGAACAGGGGTTTAAGGACCGGGGAGCTGTTTTTT. It translates to CASSENRGLRTGELFF.

This chain uses TRBV5-4 with TRBJ2-7, with a possible D match to TRBD1 (5 bases). V dropped 5 bases and J dropped 7 bases, with 16 bases sitting between them. The germline V gene encodes CDR1 SGHNT and CDR2 YYREEE (reference sequence). The CDR3 contains 13 residues. CDR3 protein: CASSWGVPYEQYF. CDR3 DNA: TGTGCCAGCAGTTGGGGCGTCCCTTATGAGCAGTACTTC.

This clone came up a few times. CDR3 nucleotides: TGTGCCAGCAAAACTGGACGGGACTCCTCCTACGAGCAGTACTTC. It codes for CASKTGRDSSYEQYF. V is TRBV11-2 and J is TRBJ2-7; tentatively, D is TRBD2 (6 bases). V dropped 7 bases and J dropped 0 bases, with 16 bases sitting between them. Germline V gene sequence: CDR1 SGHAT, CDR2 FQNNGV. This CDR3 spans 15 amino acids.

This chain's CDR3 is CASSLAPGQWVPYEQYF. In DNA form, the CDR3 reads TGTGCCAGCAGCTTAGCGCCAGGACAGTGGGTACCCTACGAGCAGTACTTC. The chain carries TRBV7-2 and TRBJ2-7, with D maybe TRBD1 (6 bases). CDR1 SGHTA and CDR2 FQGNSA come from the germline V gene. Trimming stripped 0 bases from V and 2 bases from J, with 17 bases between. The length of the CDR3 is 17 residues.

The DNA of the CDR3 is TGTGCCAGCAGTTTGGGATACGAGCAGTACTTC. Protein sequence: CASSLGYEQYF. This chain joins TRBV27 and TRBJ2-7, with no clear D. Germline CDR1 is MNHEY and CDR2 is SMNVEV (reference sequence). The CDR3 contains 11 residues. Trimming took 3 bases from V and 4 from J, leaving 4 bases between them.

In regard to this clone: The sample holds other DNA sequences that translate to the same CDR3. The CDR3 protein is CASSLFKGQGDYGYTF. CDR3 nucleotides: TGTGCCAGCAGCTTATTTAAGGGGCAGGGAGACTATGGCTACACCTTC. The V gene is TRBV13, the J gene TRBJ1-2, with D possibly being TRBD1 (5 bases). The CDR3 covers 16 residues. Germline assignment: CDR1 PRHDT and CDR2 FYEKMQ (reference sequence). Trimming removed 2 bases at V and 3 bases at J, with 16 bases between.

The genes are TRBV6-5 and TRBJ1-1; D call uncertain. Germline V CDR1 and CDR2: MNHEY, SVGAGI. Trimming took 2 bases from V and 0 from J, leaving 7 bases between them. The CDR3 is 14 amino acids. The CDR3 nucleotides are TGTGCCAGCAGTTACGGAGGCATGAACACTGAAGCTTTCTTT. Translation gives CASSYGGMNTEAFF.

The chain recombines TRBV5-6 with TRBJ2-5; D possibly corresponds to TRBD1 (5 bases). The ends were cut back, 4 bases at V and 5 bases at J, with 15 bases in the middle. The CDR3 length is 14 residues. Germline V gene data show CDR1 as SGHDT and CDR2 as YYEEEE. CDR3: CASSPGWGDETQYF. The CDR3 DNA sequence: TGTGCCAGCAGCCCAGGGTGGGGTGATGAGACCCAGTACTTC. Together with reference TRBV5-6 and TRBJ2-5, the CDR3 gives the full variable domain: DAGVTQSPTHLIKTRGQQVTLRCSPKSGHDTVSWYQQALGQGPQFIFQYYEEEERQRGNFPDRFSGHQFPNYSSELNVNALLLGDSALYLCASSPGWGDETQYFGPGTRLLVL.